The clone carrying this T cell receptor (beta chain) was recorded a few times. This specimen comes from a study of T-cell memory formation after mild COVID-19. The V end was cut by 5 bases, the J end by 5 bases, with 12 bases between. The germline CDR1 and CDR2 sequences are SEHNR and FQNEAQ (reference sequence). The CDR3 sequence is 13 residues long. Each CDR3 protein is one row after TCRdb ran MiXCR on the 5' RACE reads. In the table there are fewer than 500,000 distinct CDR3 sequences, approximately 25% of which are singletons. The specimen sequenced was PBMCs or a T cell subset sorted from them (not recorded which). The rearrangement uses TRBV7-9 and TRBJ1-1, with no clear D. The receptor comes from an adult woman who had mild COVID-19 (a few samples of this study predate the infection). Cell type and time point are not known. The CDR3 protein is CASSPQASTEAFF. In DNA, the CDR3 is TGTGCCAGCAGCCCCCAGGCTTCGACTGAAGCTTTCTTT.